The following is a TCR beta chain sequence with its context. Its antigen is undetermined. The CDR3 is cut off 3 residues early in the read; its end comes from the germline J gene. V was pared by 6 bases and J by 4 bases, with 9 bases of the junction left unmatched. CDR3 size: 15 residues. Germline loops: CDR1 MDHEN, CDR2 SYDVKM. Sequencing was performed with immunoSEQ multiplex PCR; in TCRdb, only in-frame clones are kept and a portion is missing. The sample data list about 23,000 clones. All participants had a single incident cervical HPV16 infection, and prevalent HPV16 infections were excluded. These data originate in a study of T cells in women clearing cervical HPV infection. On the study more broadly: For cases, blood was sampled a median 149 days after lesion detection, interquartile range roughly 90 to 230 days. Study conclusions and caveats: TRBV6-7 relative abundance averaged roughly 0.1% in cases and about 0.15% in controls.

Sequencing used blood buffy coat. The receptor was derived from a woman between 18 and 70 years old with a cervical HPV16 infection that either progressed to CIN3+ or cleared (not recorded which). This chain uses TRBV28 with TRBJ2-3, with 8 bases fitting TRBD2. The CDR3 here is CASSRSGGVPDTQYF. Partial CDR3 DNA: TGTGCCAGCAGCCGAAGCGGGGGAGTCCCAGATACG.